One sample yielded the 32 T cell receptor beta chains listed below, sequenced in a study of vaccination and CD4 T cells after COVID-19. The time point here: late sampling 161 to 241 days after vaccination in three convalescent patients. The sample's treatment: roughly 10-day PBMC culture with coronavirus spike peptide pools or control peptides (ViraFEST assay). An Oncomine TCR Beta short-read assay was used to sequence the DNA from cultured CD4+ T cells. MiXCR, run by TCRdb on the PCR reads, gives a single entry per CDR3 protein. The table records 25,000 to 30,000 distinct CDR3 sequences, roughly 38% of them present only once. These receptors' targets are unknown. The source was CD4+ T cells from blood, cultured in vitro, collected about 7 months after SARS-CoV-2 vaccination. The receptors shown here come from a human donor who had recovered from COVID-19.

The chain couples TRBV20-1 to TRBJ2-2; perhaps D is TRBD1 or TRBD2 (5 bases each). Trimming removed 0 bases at V and 6 bases at J, with 17 bases between. Germline loops: CDR1 DFQATT, CDR2 SNEGSKA (reference sequence). There are 16 residues in the CDR3. The CDR3 nucleotides read TGCAGTGCTAGAGAGGGGACCCAGTTTTCGTCCGGGGAGCTGTTTTTT. Translating it yields CSAREGTQFSSGELFF.

The chain combines TRBV6-1 with TRBJ2-6; no firm D call. CDR1 is MNHNS and CDR2 is SASEGT in the germline V gene. The CDR3 is made up of 15 amino acids. Trimming shortened V by 4 bases and J by 3 bases, and 10 bases separated the two germline ends. CDR3 loop: CASSGPGRGANVLTF. The CDR3 nucleotides read TGTGCCAGCAGTGGACCGGGCCGTGGGGCCAACGTCCTGACTTTC.

The genes are TRBV19 and TRBJ2-5; either TRBD1 or TRBD2 may fit D (6 bases each). There are 15 residues in the CDR3. Trimming pared 5 bases from V and 4 bases from J, leaving 17 bases between. The germline V gene encodes CDR1 LNHDA and CDR2 SQIVND (reference sequence). The CDR3 nucleotides are TGTGCCAGTAGTTCAAAAAGGGGGGATTTAGAGACCCAGTACTTC. It yields the protein CASSSKRGDLETQYF.

The rearrangement links TRBV7-7 to TRBJ2-5; unclear D gene. CDR3 length: 14 residues. CDR1 and CDR2 (germline): SSHAT, FNYEAQ (reference sequence). V was clipped by 4 bases and J by 1 base, with 10 bases between them. This chain's CDR3 is CASSSIESQETQYF. The CDR3 nucleotides are TGTGCCAGCAGCTCGATAGAGTCCCAAGAGACCCAGTACTTC.

This clonotype was counted between two and nine times. CDR3 in amino acids: CASSVLAGAGDTQYF. The CDR3, as DNA: TGTGCCAGCAGTGTGTTAGCGGGAGCTGGAGATACGCAGTATTTT. The gene calls are TRBV6-4 and TRBJ2-3, with 9 nucleotides matching TRBD2. The germline V gene has CDR1 MRHNA and CDR2 SNTAGT. This CDR3 has 15 amino acids. Trimming at V came to 4 bases and at J to 5 bases, leaving 7 bases not matched to a gene.

The genes are TRBV28 and TRBJ1-2; 7 bases are shared with TRBD1. Germline V gives CDR1 MDHEN, CDR2 SYDVKM. V shed 7 bases and J 0 bases; nucleotides not matched to a gene: 8. The CDR3 spans 15 residues. CDR3 loop: CASTLSTGANYGYTF. CDR3 DNA sequence: TGTGCCAGCACCTTAAGCACAGGGGCTAACTATGGCTACACCTTC.

This chain joins TRBV7-2 and TRBJ2-5; the match to TRBD2 covers 10 bases. The germline CDR1 and CDR2 sequences are SGHTA and FQGNSA. The CDR3 spans 16 residues. Trimming took 5 bases from V and 4 from J; bases not matched to a gene: 10. CDR3 nucleotide sequence: TGTGCCAGCAGCCCCCAGACTAGCGGGTTGCCAGAGACCCAGTACTTC. It encodes CASSPQTSGLPETQYF.

The rearrangement links TRBV5-4 to TRBJ1-6; a possible D gene is TRBD1 (6 bases). The V and J ends lost 5 bases and 7 bases respectively, with 16 bases between them. The length of the CDR3 is 15 residues. Germline CDR1 reads SGHNT; CDR2 reads YYREEE (reference sequence). CDR3 protein: CASSKQGGKNSPLHF. The CDR3, as DNA: TGTGCCAGCAGTAAACAGGGAGGTAAAAATTCACCCCTCCACTTT. The variable domain in full, completed from reference TRBV5-4 and TRBJ1-6, reads ETGVTQSPTHLIKTRGQQVTLRCSSQSGHNTVSWYQQALGQGPQFIFQYYREEENGRGNFPPRFSGLQFPNYSSELNVNALELDDSALYLCASSKQGGKNSPLHFGNGTRLTVT.

This clonotype occurred a few times. The rearrangement uses TRBV7-2 and TRBJ1-3, with D unclear. The ends were cut back, 6 bases at V and 3 bases at J, with 9 bases in the middle. This CDR3 comprises 13 residues. CDR1 and CDR2 (germline): SGHTA, FQGNSA. CDR3 protein: CASRQNSGNTIYF. The CDR3 nucleotides are TGTGCCAGCAGGCAAAATAGTGGAAACACCATATATTTT.

This chain connects TRBV4-1 to TRBJ2-7; tentatively, D is TRBD1 or TRBD2 (5 bases each). In germline, CDR1 is MGHRA, CDR2 YSYEKL. The CDR3 has 16 amino acids. V lost 2 bases, J lost 1 base, and 15 bases lay in between. The CDR3 nucleotides read TGCGCCAGCAGCCAATGGGGGTCCAGGGAATCCTACGAGCAGTACTTC. Its translation: CASSQWGSRESYEQYF.

This clonotype was seen more than once but under ten times. This rearrangement joins TRBV7-8 to TRBJ2-7; D is unclear. The CDR3 loop spans 13 amino acids. Trimming removed 5 bases at V and 2 bases at J, with 10 bases between. Germline assignment: CDR1 SGHVS and CDR2 FQNEAQ. CDR3 nucleotides: TGTGCCAGCAGCATGGACGGACCCTACGAGCAGTACTTC. It codes for CASSMDGPYEQYF. Based on the CDR3 plus reference TRBV7-8 and TRBJ2-7, the full variable domain is GAGVSQSPRYKVAKRGQDVALRCDPISGHVSLFWYQQALGQGPEFLTYFQNEAQLDKSGLPSDRFFAERPEGSVSTLKIQRTQQEDSAVYLCASSMDGPYEQYFGPGTRLTVT.

The V and J genes are TRBV25-1 and TRBJ2-1; 12 bases line up with TRBD2. V trimming: 4 bases; J trimming: 9 bases; junction bases outside the gene matches: 7. Germline V gene lookup returns CDR1 MGHDK and CDR2 SYGVNS. CDR3 length: 15 amino acids. CDR3 DNA: TGTGCCAGCAGTGCGGGACTAGCGGGCTCCGGTGAGCAGTTCTTC. As protein: CASSAGLAGSGEQFF.

The V and J genes are TRBV20-1 and TRBJ2-3, with 8 positions matching TRBD2. Germline V gene lookup returns CDR1 DFQATT and CDR2 SNEGSKA (reference sequence). The CDR3 contains 15 residues. V gave up 1 base and J gave up 3 bases; unmatched junction bases: 6. As DNA, the CDR3 is TGCAGTGCTAGAGCCGAAGCGGGAGTTACAGATACGCAGTATTTT. It is translated as CSARAEAGVTDTQYF.

The V and J genes are TRBV7-9 and TRBJ2-1; D may be TRBD1 (7 bases). The CDR3 totals 15 residues. Germline lookup yields CDR1 SEHNR and CDR2 FQNEAQ (reference sequence). The germline V and J ends were trimmed by 5 bases and 7 bases, with 18 bases remaining between them. The CDR3 spells CASSRYPTGRNEQFF. CDR3 DNA: TGTGCCAGCAGCCGATACCCGACAGGGAGGAATGAGCAGTTCTTC.

This clonotype has just a few counts. The chain couples TRBV11-1 to TRBJ1-5, with D possibly TRBD1 on 5 matching bases. Germline assignment: CDR1 SGHAT and CDR2 FQDESV (reference sequence). The V end lost 6 bases, the J end lost 3 bases, and 9 bases lay between the germline ends. The CDR3 runs to 13 residues. The CDR3 loop is CASSWGANQPQHF. CDR3 coding DNA: TGTGCCAGCAGTTGGGGCGCCAATCAGCCCCAGCATTTT.

This chain links TRBV20-1 with TRBJ2-1; the match to TRBD2 covers 16 bases. Germline V gene lookup returns CDR1 DFQATT and CDR2 SNEGSKA (reference sequence). The CDR3 extends over 17 amino acids. Trimming cost V 3 bases and J 0 bases; bases outside gene matches: 2. The CDR3 is CSARGTSGRGSYNEQFF. The CDR3 coding sequence is TGCAGTGCTAGGGGGACTAGCGGGAGGGGCTCCTACAATGAGCAGTTCTTC.

The chain carries TRBV10-3 and TRBJ2-2, with D possibly being TRBD1 (6 bases). The CDR3 is 15 residues long. Germline V gives CDR1 ENHRY, CDR2 SYGVKD. The V end was cut by 2 bases, the J end by 8 bases, with 15 bases between. CDR3 residues: CAISETTGNIGELFF. Written as DNA, the CDR3 is TGTGCCATCAGTGAGACGACAGGAAATATTGGGGAGCTGTTTTTT.

The chain combines TRBV7-3 with TRBJ2-1, with 13 bases aligning to TRBD2. The length of the CDR3 is 17 residues. The ends lost 1 base at V and 7 bases at J; junction bases unmatched: 7. Per germline, CDR1 SGHTA and CDR2 FQGTGA. CDR3 sequence: CASSLKGGLAGPNEQFF. Here the CDR3 DNA reads TGTGCCAGCAGCTTAAAAGGGGGACTAGCGGGACCAAATGAGCAGTTCTTC. The whole variable domain, filled in from reference TRBV7-3 and TRBJ2-1, reads GAGVSQTPSNKVTEKGKYVELRCDPISGHTALYWYRQSLGQGPEFLIYFQGTGAADDSGLPNDRFFAVRPEGSVSTLKIQRTERGDSAVYLCASSLKGGLAGPNEQFFGPGTRLTVL.

The J gene is TRBJ2-3, the V gene TRBV19; 7 nucleotides align to TRBD1. The CDR3 sequence is 15 residues long. The trim removed 2 bases at V and 2 bases at J, leaving 4 bases unmatched. Per germline, CDR1 LNHDA and CDR2 SQIVND (reference sequence). CDR3 sequence: CASSIRDRHTDTQYF. The CDR3 bases are TGTGCCAGTAGTATAAGGGACAGACACACAGATACGCAGTATTTT.

The CDR3 DNA sequence: TGTGCCAGCAGCTTAGCGCAACCGGATGAGCAGTTCTTC. Residues: CASSLAQPDEQFF. This chain connects TRBV7-2 to TRBJ2-1, with no clear D. CDR1 is SGHTA and CDR2 is FQGNSA in the germline V gene. The length of the CDR3 is 13 residues. V lost 0 bases and J 8 bases, leaving 8 bases between the germline ends.

This clonotype was seen a few times. CDR3 DNA: TGTGCCACGGACAGATCCCTGGGAGATACGCAGTATTTT. Protein sequence: CATDRSLGDTQYF. The V gene is TRBV10-3, the J gene TRBJ2-3; maybe TRBD1 (6 bases). Germline values: CDR1 ENHRY, CDR2 SYGVKD. The V and J ends lost 10 bases and 5 bases respectively, with 16 bases between them. The CDR3 consists of 13 residues.

In this sample, this clonotype turned up a few times. The chain links TRBV6-1 to TRBJ2-7, with a tentative D call TRBD2 (5 bases). Trimming took 5 bases from V and 5 from J, leaving 19 bases between them. The CDR3 is 15 amino acids. From germline, CDR1 is MNHNS and CDR2 SASEGT. Written as DNA, the CDR3 is TGTGCCAGCAGTCAACGTCGGGGTAGTCGCCACGAGCAGTACTTC. This gives the protein CASSQRRGSRHEQYF.

The chain combines TRBV6-1 with TRBJ2-5; D remains unclear. Germline V lookup: CDR1 MNHNS, CDR2 SASEGT. V lost 0 bases and J 5 bases, leaving 13 bases between the germline ends. The CDR3 runs to 15 residues. The CDR3 DNA reads as TGTGCCAGCAGTGAAGCGCTTAGGGTCTGGGAGACCCAGTACTTC. Amino acid sequence: CASSEALRVWETQYF.

The J gene is TRBJ2-2, the V gene TRBV6-1; either TRBD1 or TRBD2 may fit D (5 bases each). Trimming shortened V by 6 bases and J by 8 bases, and 22 bases separated the two germline ends. The CDR3 contains 16 residues. Per germline, CDR1 MNHNS and CDR2 SASEGT. For the CDR3, the DNA is TGTGCCAGCAGGGGGACGGTTTATGTGCTCACTGGGGAGCTGTTTTTT. Encoded protein: CASRGTVYVLTGELFF.

The rearrangement joins TRBV7-3 to TRBJ2-6; 8 bases line up with TRBD2. V gave up 5 bases and J gave up 2 bases; unmatched junction bases: 20. From germline, CDR1 is SGHTA and CDR2 FQGTGA. This CDR3 region has 21 residues. Here the CDR3 DNA reads TGTGCCAGCAGCCGACGAATTGAAGCCGGGACTAGTTACCCTGGGGCCAACGTCCTGACTTTC. The encoded protein is CASSRRIEAGTSYPGANVLTF. Full variable domain (rest looked up from reference TRBV7-3 and TRBJ2-6): GAGVSQTPSNKVTEKGKYVELRCDPISGHTALYWYRQSLGQGPEFLIYFQGTGAADDSGLPNDRFFAVRPEGSVSTLKIQRTERGDSAVYLCASSRRIEAGTSYPGANVLTFGAGSRLTVL.

The CDR3 nucleotides are TGTGCCATCAAAGGGGACTCCAATTCACCCCTCCACTTT. As protein: CAIKGDSNSPLHF. The rearrangement uses TRBV10-3 and TRBJ1-6; D may be TRBD1 (5 bases). The CDR3 has 13 residues. V was shortened by 7 bases and J by 7 bases, with 11 bases between the two germline ends. Per germline, CDR1 ENHRY and CDR2 SYGVKD.

By frequency in the sample, this clonotype is medium-sized. The chain couples TRBV6-4 to TRBJ2-1; weak D call: TRBD2 (5 bases). Germline values: CDR1 MRHNA, CDR2 SNTAGT. Trimming took 2 bases from V and 0 from J, leaving 5 bases between them. This CDR3 contains 14 residues. CDR3 amino acids: CASSDGSSYNEQFF. The CDR3 DNA follows: TGTGCCAGCAGTGACGGGAGCTCCTACAATGAGCAGTTCTTC.

This clonotype occurred a few times. This chain joins TRBV20-1 and TRBJ2-3; weak D call: TRBD2 (5 bases). This CDR3 has 13 amino acids. V lost 1 base to trimming and J lost 2 bases, with 7 bases between them. CDR1 DFQATT and CDR2 SNEGSKA come from the germline V gene (reference sequence). The CDR3 protein is CSARAGNTDTQYF. The CDR3, as DNA: TGCAGTGCTAGAGCGGGAAACACAGATACGCAGTATTTT.

This clonotype has just a few counts. The genes are TRBV20-1 and TRBJ2-1; D unresolved. The CDR3 totals 12 residues. V was trimmed by 5 bases and J by 5 bases, leaving 10 bases between them. The germline CDR1 and CDR2 sequences are DFQATT and SNEGSKA (reference sequence). CDR3 bases: TGCAGTGCTGGAAGGTACGACAATGAGCAGTTCTTC. Translated: CSAGRYDNEQFF.

This chain links TRBV7-2 with TRBJ2-5, with D perhaps TRBD2 (6 bases). The CDR3 has 15 residues. V was clipped by 3 bases and J by 1 base, with 12 bases between them. The germline V gene has CDR1 SGHTA and CDR2 FQGNSA. CDR3 DNA: TGTGCCAGCAGCTTGATGGGGGGTCTCCAAGAGACCCAGTACTTC. Translation gives CASSLMGGLQETQYF.

This chain uses TRBV12-3 or TRBV12-4 with TRBJ2-5, with TRBD1 identical over 10 bases. This CDR3 region has 14 residues. Unmatched junction bases numbered 4, after V lost 5 bases and J lost 4 bases. For the CDR3, the DNA is TGTGCCAGCAGTCGGGACAGGGGCTTAGAGACCCAGTACTTC. It codes for CASSRDRGLETQYF.

J is TRBJ1-2 and V is TRBV28; D unclear. Germline V lookup: CDR1 MDHEN, CDR2 SYDVKM. The length of the CDR3 is 13 residues. Between the trimmed V and J ends, which lost 5 bases and 7 bases, there was a span of 14 bases. CDR3 in amino acids: CASSPLGGGGYTF. The CDR3 bases are TGTGCCAGCAGTCCCCTTGGAGGCGGTGGCTACACCTTC.